Each of the 5 T cell receptor beta chains below was sequenced from the same sample in a study of radiation and T cells in renal cell carcinoma. Sequencing was performed with immunoSEQ multiplex PCR; in TCRdb, only in-frame clones are kept and a portion is missing. The sample carries approximately 21,000 clones, less than 55% recorded once. The treatment is: treatment-naive control, cytoreductive nephrectomy. This material consisted of tumor tissue, taken from a patient whose treatment was nephrectomy without radiotherapy. The receptors shown here come from a human donor with renal cell carcinoma.

The gene calls are TRBV5-6 and TRBJ1-1; D call uncertain. The CDR3 has 11 residues. Trimming stripped 3 bases from V and 8 bases from J, with 8 bases between. Per germline, CDR1 SGHDT and CDR2 YYEEEE. The CDR3 is CASSSQVEAFF. For the CDR3, the DNA is TGTGCCAGCAGCTCGCAGGTCGAAGCTTTCTTT.

This sequence joins TRBV19 and TRBJ1-2; D might be TRBD1 (6 bases). The V gene lost 2 bases and the J gene lost 5 bases, with 15 bases spanning the gap. The CDR3 extends over 15 amino acids. Germline V gives CDR1 LNHDA, CDR2 SQIVND (reference sequence). The CDR3 coding sequence is TGTGCCAGTAGTATAAAAAAAGGACAGAAATATGGCTACACCTTC. Its protein product is CASSIKKGQKYGYTF.

V is TRBV29-1 and J is TRBJ2-1; 7 bases agree with TRBD1. CDR1 is SQVTM and CDR2 is ANQGSEA in the germline V gene. V lost 3 bases, J lost 1 base, and 6 bases stayed unmatched. The CDR3 covers 15 residues. This CDR3 is CSVDLQGISYNEQFF. The CDR3 DNA sequence: TGCAGCGTTGACCTACAGGGGATTTCCTACAATGAGCAGTTCTTC.

The table lists this clone with a few counts. The chain carries TRBV29-1 and TRBJ2-1; 7 bases align to TRBD1. CDR1 is SQVTM, CDR2 ANQGSEA, per germline. With V trimmed by 7 bases and J by 0 bases, 9 bases remained unmatched. This CDR3 is built from 15 residues. Here the CDR3 DNA reads TGCAGCGGCCTCACAGGGGTAAGCTCCTACAATGAGCAGTTCTTC. This translates into CSGLTGVSSYNEQFF.

V and J are TRBV19 and TRBJ1-1; maybe TRBD1 (6 bases). With 0 bases removed from V and 5 bases from J, the gap between germline ends came to 13 bases. The V gene's germline CDR1 is LNHDA and CDR2 SQIVND (reference sequence). CDR3 length: 15 residues. The chain's CDR3 is CASSIDPGGGTEAFF. CDR3 bases: TGTGCCAGTAGTATAGATCCCGGAGGGGGGACTGAAGCTTTCTTT.